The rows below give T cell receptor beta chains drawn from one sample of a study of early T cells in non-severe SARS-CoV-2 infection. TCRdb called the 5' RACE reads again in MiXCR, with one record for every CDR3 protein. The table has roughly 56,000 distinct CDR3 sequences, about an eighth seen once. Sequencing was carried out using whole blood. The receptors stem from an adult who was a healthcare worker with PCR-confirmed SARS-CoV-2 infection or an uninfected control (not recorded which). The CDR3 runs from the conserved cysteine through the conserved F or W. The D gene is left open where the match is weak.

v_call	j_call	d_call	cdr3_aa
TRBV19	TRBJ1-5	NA	CASTSGRILGNQPQHF
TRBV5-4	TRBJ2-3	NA	CASSLNEGGTDTQYF
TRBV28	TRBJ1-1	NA	CASSFPKAEAFF
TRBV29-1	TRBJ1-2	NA	CSVDLDRRSNYGYTF
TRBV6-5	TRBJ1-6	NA	CASSRQGEGSPLHF
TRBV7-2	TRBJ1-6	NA	CASSFPRGSNSPLHF
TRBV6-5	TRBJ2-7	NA	CASSSRLYSYEQYF
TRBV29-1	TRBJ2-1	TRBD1	CSASDRGRLNEQFF
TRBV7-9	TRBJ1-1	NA	CASSLELEMNTEAFF
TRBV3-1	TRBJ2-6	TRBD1	CASSPGQGALRSGANVLTF
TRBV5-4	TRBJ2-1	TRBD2	CASSLGLAGQSSYNEQFF
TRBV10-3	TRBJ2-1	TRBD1	CAVGTGGNEQFF
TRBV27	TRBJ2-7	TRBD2	CASSLWSGTTYEQYF
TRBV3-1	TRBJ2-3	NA	CASSQPFLGVSTDTQYF
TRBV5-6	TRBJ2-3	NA	CASSLDGPLADTQYF
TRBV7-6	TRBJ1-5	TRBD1	CASSSGTGIGQPQHF
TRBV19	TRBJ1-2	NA	CASSWGASGYTF
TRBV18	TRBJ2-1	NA	CASSPPRGALGNEQFF
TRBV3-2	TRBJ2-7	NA	CASSQHQWPTSGFTYEQYF
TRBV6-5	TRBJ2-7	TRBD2	CASSRLAGVYEQYF
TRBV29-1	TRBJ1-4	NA	CSVADLNEKLFF
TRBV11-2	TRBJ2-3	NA	CASSLLRAFRARTDTQYF
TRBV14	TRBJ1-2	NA	CASSQRERVSGYTF
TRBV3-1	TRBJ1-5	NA	CASSQTDNSNQPQHF
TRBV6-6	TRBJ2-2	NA	CASSPVGLTGELFF
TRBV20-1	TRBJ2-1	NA	CSTRDTGLTYEQFF
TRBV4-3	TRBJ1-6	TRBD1	CASSRGQDNSPLHF
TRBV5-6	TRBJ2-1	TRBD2	CASSFLSGGKEEQFF
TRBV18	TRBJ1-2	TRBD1	CASSTALTGPYGYTF
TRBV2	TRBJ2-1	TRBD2	CASSEGGGGIDEQFF
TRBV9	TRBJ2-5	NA	CASSAPWDAKETQYF
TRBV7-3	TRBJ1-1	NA	CASSARLFTEAFF
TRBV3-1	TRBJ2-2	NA	CASSQDWSGGELFF
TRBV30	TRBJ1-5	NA	CAWGTSPSNQPQHF
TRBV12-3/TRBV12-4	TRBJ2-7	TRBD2	CASSTSGPLLSYEQYF
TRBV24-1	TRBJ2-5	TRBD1	CATSDFRRQGRKETQYF
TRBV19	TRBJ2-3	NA	CASSIDGYTQYF
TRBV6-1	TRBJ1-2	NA	CASSTAGAASYGYTF
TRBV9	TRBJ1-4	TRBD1	CASSVADRSNEKLFF